These 5 T cell receptor beta chains came from one sample sequenced in a study of blood T cell repertoires in COVID-19. The table came from immunoSEQ multiplex PCR; TCRdb's copy has only in-frame clones and leaves some out. The sample yields 200,000 or so clones, 92% seen once. Material: peripheral blood. The receptor set was obtained from a man between 60 and 75 years old with COVID-19, enrolled during active disease.

The chain links TRBV5-5 to TRBJ2-1, with TRBD2 identical over 14 bases. The CDR3 has 17 residues. Germline V gives CDR1 SGHKS, CDR2 YYEKEE (reference sequence). The trim removed 2 bases at V and 0 bases at J, leaving 1 base unmatched. The CDR3 loop is CASSFGTSGSSYNEQFF. CDR3 sequence (DNA): TGTGCCAGCAGCTTCGGGACTAGCGGGAGCTCCTACAATGAGCAGTTCTTC.

This rearrangement joins TRBV21-1 to TRBJ1-1; whether TRBD1, the table's D call, matches the DNA was not checked. TRBV21-1 is annotated as a pseudogene. This CDR3 has 13 amino acids. The CDR3 sequence is CASPDRGEEVAFF. CDR3 sequence (DNA): TGTGCCAGCCCGGACAGGGGTGAGGAGGTAGCTTTCTTT.

The chain combines TRBV28 with TRBJ1-5; D is possibly TRBD1 (6 bases). The CDR3 length is 15 residues. Germline assignment: CDR1 MDHEN and CDR2 SYDVKM. Between the trimmed V and J ends, which lost 6 bases and 0 bases, there was a span of 12 bases. The CDR3 DNA follows: TGTGCCAGCAGGGGACACATTGTTAGCAATCAGCCCCAGCATTTT. Its protein product is CASRGHIVSNQPQHF.

This chain links TRBV7-9 with TRBJ2-1; TRBD1 might be the D (6 bases). Germline assignment: CDR1 SEHNR and CDR2 FQNEAQ (reference sequence). Trimming removed 1 base at V and 9 bases at J, with 10 bases between. The CDR3 spans 13 residues. The CDR3 loop is CASSLGSRGEQFF. CDR3 in DNA: TGTGCCAGCAGCTTAGGGTCCAGGGGTGAGCAGTTCTTC.

In its sample, this clone was seen once. The chain employs TRBV10-1 and TRBJ2-7; 7 positions agree with TRBD1. This CDR3 has 14 amino acids. V lost 10 bases to trimming and J lost 4 bases; unmatched junction nucleotides: 13. Germline V lookup: CDR1 WNHNN, CDR2 SYGVQD (reference sequence). CDR3 coding DNA: TGCGCCACCTCACCGGGACAGCAACCTTACGAGCAGTACTTC. This codes for CATSPGQQPYEQYF.